This T cell receptor beta chain derives from a study of post-analysis software for immune sequencing data. Unique molecular identifiers were present in the TCR beta cDNA libraries. Each CDR3 protein gets one entry after TCRdb re-called the PCR reads with MiXCR. Of 150,000 to 200,000 distinct CDR3 sequences in the sample, around 34% are singletons; the top ten hold 28%. Broader study findings: Among several TRBV segments more frequent in patients than controls were TRBV5-6, TRBV5-1 and TRBV20-1.

This clonotype was recorded a few times. Its antigen is unknown. Per the germline V gene, CDR1 is DFQATT and CDR2 is SNEGSKA (reference sequence). Trimming at V came to 3 bases and at J to 6 bases, leaving 6 bases not matched to a gene. This CDR3 is 15 amino acids long. The TCR was taken from a girl under 18 with multiple sclerosis. The sequencing used blood, collected after autologous hematopoietic stem cell transplantation. The J gene is TRBJ1-5, the V gene TRBV20-1; 12 bases match TRBD1. CDR3 DNA: TGCAGTGCTAGCCCGGGACAGGGGGCGAGTCAGCCCCAGCATTTT. This sequence encodes CSASPGQGASQPQHF.